The clone carrying this TCR beta chain was counted only a few times. V shed 10 bases and J 2 bases; nucleotides not matched to a gene: 4. Germline V gives CDR1 LGHDT, CDR2 YNNKEL (reference sequence). The CDR3 length is 12 residues. These data belong to a study of blood T cell repertoires in COVID-19. As for the study in general: T cells, B-cell-depleted T cells, or PBMCs supplied cDNA or gDNA.

Measured with immunoSEQ multiplex PCR; TCRdb has only the in-frame clones, and not every one. The sample has 120,000 to 150,000 clones, around 80% seen once. The origin of this receptor is a woman between 50 and 59 years old in a cohort sampled during active or convalescent COVID-19. The V gene is TRBV3-1 (or the pseudogene TRBV3-2), the J gene TRBJ1-1; 7 bases match TRBD1. The sample was peripheral blood. CDR3 nucleotides: TGTGCCACCCAGGGGGGTAACACTGAAGCTTTCTTT. It encodes CATQGGNTEAFF.